Below, 3 T cell receptor beta chains from the same sample are listed, as sequenced in a study of T cell responses to AZD1222 COVID-19 vaccine. Sequencing was performed with immunoSEQ multiplex PCR; in TCRdb, only in-frame clones are kept and a portion is missing. This table has about 97,000 clones, over 75% appearing once. The sequenced sample was peripheral blood, obtained on day 0 of AZD1222 vaccination. These receptors were taken from an adult in good health.

The genes are TRBV12-3 or TRBV12-4 and TRBJ1-4; D not resolved. CDR3 length equals 13 residues. V was cut by 3 bases and J by 8 bases, with 10 bases left in between. The CDR3 nucleotides read TGTGCCAGCAGTTTCTGGGGTGGCGAAAAACTGTTTTTT. This gives the protein CASSFWGGEKLFF.

This chain links TRBV6-1 with TRBJ2-1, with D tentatively TRBD1 or TRBD2 (5 bases each). Trimming left V 2 bases short and J 7 bases short, with 15 bases between. The CDR3 is made up of 15 amino acids. From germline, CDR1 is MNHNS and CDR2 SASEGT. This CDR3 reads CASSESGSFENEQFF. In DNA form, the CDR3 reads TGTGCCAGCAGTGAATCAGGGAGTTTTGAGAATGAGCAGTTCTTC.

The chain is built from TRBV29-1 and TRBJ1-2; weak D call: TRBD1 (6 bases). From germline, CDR1 is SQVTM and CDR2 ANQGSEA. The CDR3 loop spans 11 amino acids. Between the trimmed V and J ends, which lost 6 bases and 5 bases, there was a span of 10 bases. The CDR3 sequence: CSVKGTYGYTF. The CDR3 DNA reads as TGCAGCGTAAAGGGGACATATGGCTACACCTTC.